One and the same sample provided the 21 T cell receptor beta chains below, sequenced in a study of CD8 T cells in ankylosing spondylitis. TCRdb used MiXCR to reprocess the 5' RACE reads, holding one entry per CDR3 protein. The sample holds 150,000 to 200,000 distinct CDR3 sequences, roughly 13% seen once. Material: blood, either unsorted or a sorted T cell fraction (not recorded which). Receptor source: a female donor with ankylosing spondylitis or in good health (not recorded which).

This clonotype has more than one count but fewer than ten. CDR3 sequence: CASSLAGTEYGYTF. The DNA of the CDR3 is TGTGCCAGCAGCTTAGCAGGGACTGAGTATGGCTACACCTTC. The chain has TRBV7-9 and TRBJ1-2; TRBD1 might be the D (5 bases). Germline V CDR1 and CDR2: SEHNR, FQNEAQ (reference sequence). V dropped 0 bases and J dropped 5 bases, with 10 bases sitting between them. The CDR3 has 14 amino acids.

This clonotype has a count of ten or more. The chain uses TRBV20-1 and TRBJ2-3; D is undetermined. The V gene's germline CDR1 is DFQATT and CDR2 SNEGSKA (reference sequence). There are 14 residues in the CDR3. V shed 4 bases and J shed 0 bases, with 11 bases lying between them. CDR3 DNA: TGCAGTGCTAATGCGGTAACTAGCACAGATACGCAGTATTTT. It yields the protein CSANAVTSTDTQYF.

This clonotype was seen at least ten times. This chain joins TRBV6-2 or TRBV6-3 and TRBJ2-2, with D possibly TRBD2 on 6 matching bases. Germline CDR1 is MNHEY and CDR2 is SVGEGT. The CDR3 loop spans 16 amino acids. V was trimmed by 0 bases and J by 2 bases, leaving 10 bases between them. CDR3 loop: CASSYSRDFNTGELFF. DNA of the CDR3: TGTGCCAGCAGTTACTCTAGGGACTTCAACACCGGGGAGCTGTTTTTT.

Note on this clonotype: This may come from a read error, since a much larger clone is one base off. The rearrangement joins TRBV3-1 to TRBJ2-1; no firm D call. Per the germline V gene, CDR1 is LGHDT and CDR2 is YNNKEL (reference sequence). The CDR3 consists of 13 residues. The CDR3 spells CASTQDGYNEQFF. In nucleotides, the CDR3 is TGTGCCAGCACCCAAGACGGATACAATGAGCAGTTCTTC.

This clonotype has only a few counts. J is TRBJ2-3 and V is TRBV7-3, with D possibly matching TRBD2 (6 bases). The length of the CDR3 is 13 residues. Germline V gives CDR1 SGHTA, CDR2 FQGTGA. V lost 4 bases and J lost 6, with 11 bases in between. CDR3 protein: CASSWDWGDTQYF. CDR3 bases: TGTGCCAGCAGCTGGGACTGGGGGGATACGCAGTATTTT.

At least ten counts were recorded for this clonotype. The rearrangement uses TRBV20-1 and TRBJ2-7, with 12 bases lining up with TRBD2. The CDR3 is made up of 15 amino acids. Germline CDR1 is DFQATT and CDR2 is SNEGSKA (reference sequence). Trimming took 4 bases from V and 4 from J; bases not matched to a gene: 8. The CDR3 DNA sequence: TGCAGTGCTACCAGGACTAGCGGGAAGACTTACGAGCAGTACTTC. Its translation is CSATRTSGKTYEQYF.

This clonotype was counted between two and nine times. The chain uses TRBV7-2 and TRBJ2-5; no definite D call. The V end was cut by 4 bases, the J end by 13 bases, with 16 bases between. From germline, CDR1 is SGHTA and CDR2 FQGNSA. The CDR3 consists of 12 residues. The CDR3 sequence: CASSSPTFPPYF. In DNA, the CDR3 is TGTGCCAGCAGCTCCCCGACCTTCCCACCGTACTTC.

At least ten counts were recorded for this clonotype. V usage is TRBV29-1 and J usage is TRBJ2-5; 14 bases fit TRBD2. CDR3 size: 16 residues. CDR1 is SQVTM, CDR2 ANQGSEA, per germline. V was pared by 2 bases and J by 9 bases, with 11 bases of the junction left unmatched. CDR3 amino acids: CSVELPPGLAGVPQYF. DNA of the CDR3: TGCAGCGTTGAACTTCCGCCGGGACTAGCGGGAGTTCCCCAGTACTTC.

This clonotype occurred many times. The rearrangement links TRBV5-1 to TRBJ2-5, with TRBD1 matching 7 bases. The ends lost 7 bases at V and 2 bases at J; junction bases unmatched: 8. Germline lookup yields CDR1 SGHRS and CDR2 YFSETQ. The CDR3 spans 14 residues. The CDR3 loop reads CASGRQGLQETQYF. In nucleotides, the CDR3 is TGCGCCAGCGGTCGACAGGGCCTACAAGAGACCCAGTACTTC.

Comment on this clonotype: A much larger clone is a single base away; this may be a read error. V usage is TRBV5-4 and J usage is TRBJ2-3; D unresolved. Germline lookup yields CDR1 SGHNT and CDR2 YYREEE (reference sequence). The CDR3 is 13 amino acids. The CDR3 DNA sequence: TGTGCCAGCAGCGGCAAAAGCACAGATTCGCAGTATTTT. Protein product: CASSGKSTDSQYF.

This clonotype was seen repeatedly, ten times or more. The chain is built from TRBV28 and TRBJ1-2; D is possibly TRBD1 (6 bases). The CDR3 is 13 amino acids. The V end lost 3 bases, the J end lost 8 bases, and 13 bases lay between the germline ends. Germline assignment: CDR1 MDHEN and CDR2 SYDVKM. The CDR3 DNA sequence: TGTGCCAGCAGTTTCAGACAGACAGGCGGCTACACCTTC. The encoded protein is CASSFRQTGGYTF.

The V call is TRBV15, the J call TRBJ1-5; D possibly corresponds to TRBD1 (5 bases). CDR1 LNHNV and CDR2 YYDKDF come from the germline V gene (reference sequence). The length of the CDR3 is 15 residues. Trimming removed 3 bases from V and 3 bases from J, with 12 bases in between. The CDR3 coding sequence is TGTGCCACCAGCAGTACGGGGGGGTACAATCAGCCCCAGCATTTT. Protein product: CATSSTGGYNQPQHF.

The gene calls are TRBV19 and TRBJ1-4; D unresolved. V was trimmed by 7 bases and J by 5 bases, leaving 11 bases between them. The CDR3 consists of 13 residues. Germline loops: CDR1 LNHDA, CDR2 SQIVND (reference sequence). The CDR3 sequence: CASMEQPNEKLFF. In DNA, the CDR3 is TGTGCCAGTATGGAACAGCCGAATGAAAAACTGTTTTTT. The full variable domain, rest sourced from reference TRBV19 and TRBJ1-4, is DGGITQSPKYLFRKEGQNVTLSCEQNLNHDAMYWYRQDPGQGLRLIYYSQIVNDFQKGDIAEGYSVSREKKESFPLTVTSAQKNPTAFYLCASMEQPNEKLFFGSGTQLSVL.

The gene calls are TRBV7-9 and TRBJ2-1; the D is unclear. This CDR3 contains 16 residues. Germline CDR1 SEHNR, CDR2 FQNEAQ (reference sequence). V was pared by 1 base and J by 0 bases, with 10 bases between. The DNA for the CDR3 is TGTGCCAGCAGCTTAGGAGTGAAAAGCTCCTACAATGAGCAGTTCTTC. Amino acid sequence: CASSLGVKSSYNEQFF.

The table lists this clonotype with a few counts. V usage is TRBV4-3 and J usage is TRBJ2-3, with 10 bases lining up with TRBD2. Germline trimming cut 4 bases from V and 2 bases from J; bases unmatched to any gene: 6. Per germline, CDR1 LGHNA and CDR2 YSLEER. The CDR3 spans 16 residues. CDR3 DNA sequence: TGCGCCAGCAGCCTAGGACTAGCGGAGAACACAGATACGCAGTATTTT. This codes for CASSLGLAENTDTQYF.

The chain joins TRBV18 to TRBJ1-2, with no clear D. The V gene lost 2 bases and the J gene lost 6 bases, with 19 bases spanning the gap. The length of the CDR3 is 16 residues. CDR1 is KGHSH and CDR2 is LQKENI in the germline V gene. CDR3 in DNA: TGTGCCAGCTCACCAATAACCAACCCCTCAGGCGATGGCTACACCTTC. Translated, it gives CASSPITNPSGDGYTF.

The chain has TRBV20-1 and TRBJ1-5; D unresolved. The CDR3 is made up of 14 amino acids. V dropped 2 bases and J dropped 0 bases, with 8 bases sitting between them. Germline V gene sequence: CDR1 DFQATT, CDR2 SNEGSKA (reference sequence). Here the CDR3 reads CSARTAYSNQPQHF. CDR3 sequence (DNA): TGCAGTGCTAGAACCGCTTATAGCAATCAGCCCCAGCATTTT.

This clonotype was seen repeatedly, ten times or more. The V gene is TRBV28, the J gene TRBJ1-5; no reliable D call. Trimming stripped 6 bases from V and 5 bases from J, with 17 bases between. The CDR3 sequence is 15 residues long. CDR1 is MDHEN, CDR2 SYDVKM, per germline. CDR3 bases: TGTGCCAGCAGCTCTGGTGGAGTAACTCATCAGCCCCAGCATTTT. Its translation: CASSSGGVTHQPQHF. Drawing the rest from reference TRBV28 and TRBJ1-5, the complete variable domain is DVKVTQSSRYLVKRTGEKVFLECVQDMDHENMFWYRQDPGLGLRLIYFSYDVKMKEKGDIPEGYSVSREKKERFSLILESASTNQTSMYLCASSSGGVTHQPQHFGDGTRLSIL.

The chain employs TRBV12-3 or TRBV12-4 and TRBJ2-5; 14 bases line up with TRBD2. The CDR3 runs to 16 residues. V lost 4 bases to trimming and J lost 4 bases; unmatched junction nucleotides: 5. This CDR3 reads CASSSRTSGRLETQYF. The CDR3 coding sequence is TGTGCCAGCAGTTCCCGGACTAGCGGGAGGTTAGAGACCCAGTACTTC.

Here the CDR3 DNA reads TGTGCCAGCAGCCGTACTAGCGGGAGAGATCATAATGAGCAGTTCTTC. Translation: CASSRTSGRDHNEQFF. The chain couples TRBV7-9 to TRBJ2-1, with 11 bases matching TRBD2. This CDR3 spans 16 amino acids. CDR1 is SEHNR and CDR2 is FQNEAQ in the germline V gene (reference sequence). With V trimmed by 5 bases and J by 7 bases, 10 bases remained unmatched.

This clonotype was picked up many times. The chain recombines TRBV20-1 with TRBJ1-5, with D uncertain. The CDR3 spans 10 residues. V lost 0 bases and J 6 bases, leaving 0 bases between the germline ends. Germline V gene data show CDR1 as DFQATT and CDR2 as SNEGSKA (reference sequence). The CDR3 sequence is CSARDQPQHF. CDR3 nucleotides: TGCAGTGCTAGAGATCAGCCCCAGCATTTT.